This T cell receptor (beta chain) was sequenced during a study of cytomegalovirus exposure and HLA in healthy donors. General study results and limits: Most TCR sequences were seen very rarely across donors, but some public TCRs occurred in many. Some TCR beta chains (roughly 150 of them) were listed as cytomegalovirus-associated.

This CDR3 is 15 amino acids long. The germline gives CDR1 SGHNT, CDR2 YENEEA. V shed 0 bases and J shed 4 bases, with 10 bases lying between them. The repertoire was sequenced with immunoSEQ multiplex PCR; TCRdb's copy has only in-frame clones and lacks some. In the table there are 100,000 to 150,000 clones, 90% to 96% of which are singletons. On this clone: Its specificity is not known.

The material sequenced was PBMCs. The chain joins TRBV11-3 to TRBJ1-3; D gene uncertain. This receptor was taken from a man in his late teens or twenties in good health and CMV-seronegative. The CDR3 coding sequence is TGTGCCAGCAGCTTAGAAGTGCAGGTCGGAAACACCATATATTTT. It specifies CASSLEVQVGNTIYF.